The entry below describes one T cell receptor (beta chain). Under the authors' procedure: Estimates of nucleated cell counts were drawn from the amplification of reference gene primers. Libraries were prepared by immunoSEQ multiplex PCR; TCRdb keeps only in-frame clonotypes and omits some of them. The DNA was the basis for D and trimming; V, J and clone size are from that table. Of under 65,000 clones listed, roughly 87% are singletons. This specimen belongs to a study of blood T cell repertoires in COVID-19. Study overall: Material from acute and convalescent COVID-19 was sourced from the United States, Italy and Spain. Sample material is recorded as cDNA or gDNA derived from T cells, B-cell-depleted T cells, or PBMCs.

The CDR3 spans 14 residues. Germline V gene sequence: CDR1 SGHAT, CDR2 FQDESV (reference sequence). The J segment lost 2 bases and the V segment lost 5 bases, leaving 5 bases of the junction unmatched. The chain employs TRBV11-1 and TRBJ2-7; 8 nucleotides line up with TRBD2. Sequences were obtained from peripheral blood. This TCR came from a man older than 75 in a cohort sampled during active COVID-19. CDR3 bases: TGTGCCAGCAGCCGCCCGGGGGGGACCTACGAGCAGTACTTC. It yields the protein CASSRPGGTYEQYF.